This entry lists 5 T cell receptor beta chains sequenced from one sample in a study of shared clonotypes between healthy human individuals. Produced via immunoSEQ multiplex PCR; TCRdb's table is partial and in-frame only. The repertoire holds around 2,000,000 clones, roughly 96% seen once, with approximately 0.13% in the top ten. The sequenced sample was naive CD4+ T cells sorted from blood. Subset in this sample: CD45RA+ positively selected. The origin of the receptors is a man aged 18 to 30 in good health.

The CDR3 region has the DNA TGTGCCAGCAGCTCGACCCGACCGCCATTGCCCTACGAGCAGTACTTC. Translating it yields CASSSTRPPLPYEQYF. This chain connects TRBV7-2 to TRBJ2-7; no definite D call. The V end was cut by 4 bases, the J end by 2 bases, with 18 bases between. The CDR3 contains 16 residues. Germline CDR1 and CDR2: SGHTA and FQGNSA.

CDR3 nucleotides: TGTGCCAGCAGCTTTAGGAGGGAGGGCCCGGTAGAGACCCAGTACTTC. Translation: CASSFRREGPVETQYF. V and J are TRBV5-6 and TRBJ2-5; 7 bases match TRBD2. J gave up 4 bases and V 2 bases, and 11 bases lay outside the gene matches. Germline assignment: CDR1 SGHDT and CDR2 YYEEEE. This CDR3 region has 16 residues.

V and J are TRBV29-1 and TRBJ1-5, with TRBD1 as a possible D gene (6 bases). The CDR3 totals 18 residues. V was clipped by 8 bases and J by 7 bases, with 33 bases between them. Germline V CDR1 and CDR2: SQVTM, ANQGSEA. As DNA, the CDR3 is TGCAGCCCCCCCTATTCCCCAAATAACAGGGCGCGCGGGCAGCCCCAGCATTTT. Its protein product is CSPPYSPNNRARGQPQHF.

The V and J genes are TRBV6-5 and TRBJ1-6; the D is unclear. There are 15 residues in the CDR3. V was pared by 3 bases and J by 9 bases, with 15 bases between. Germline CDR1 reads MNHEY; CDR2 reads SVGAGI. The chain's CDR3 is CASSYGSVGVSPLHF. The CDR3 nucleotides are TGTGCCAGCAGTTATGGTTCTGTCGGGGTTTCACCCCTCCACTTT.

As regards this clone: Mismatch with germline at one junction end may stem from a read error. V usage is TRBV7-7 and J usage is TRBJ2-5, with D possibly being TRBD2 (5 bases). The CDR3 is made up of 13 amino acids. Germline-derived CDR1 and CDR2 are SSHAT and FNYEAQ (reference sequence). Here the CDR3 DNA reads TGTGCTAGCAGCTCACCATCGGGGGAGACCCAGTACTTC. Amino acids: CASSSPSGETQYF.